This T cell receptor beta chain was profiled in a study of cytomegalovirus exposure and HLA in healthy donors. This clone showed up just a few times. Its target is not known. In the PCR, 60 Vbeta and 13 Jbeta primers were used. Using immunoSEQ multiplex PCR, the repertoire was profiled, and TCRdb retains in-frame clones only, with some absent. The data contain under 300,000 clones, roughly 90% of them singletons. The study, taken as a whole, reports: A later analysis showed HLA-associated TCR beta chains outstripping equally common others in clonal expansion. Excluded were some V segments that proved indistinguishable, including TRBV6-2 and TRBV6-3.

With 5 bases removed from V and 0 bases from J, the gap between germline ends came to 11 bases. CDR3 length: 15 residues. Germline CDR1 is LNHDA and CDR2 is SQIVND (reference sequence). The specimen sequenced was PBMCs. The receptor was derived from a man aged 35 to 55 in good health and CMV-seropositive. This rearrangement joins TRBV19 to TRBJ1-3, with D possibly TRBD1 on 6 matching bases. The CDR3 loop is CASSWDILSGNTIYF. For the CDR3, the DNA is TGTGCCAGTAGTTGGGACATCCTCTCTGGAAACACCATATATTTT.